These 20 T cell receptor beta chains originate from one sample sequenced in a study of PD-L1 blockade in urothelial cancer. Sequencing was performed with immunoSEQ multiplex PCR; in TCRdb, only in-frame clones are kept and a portion is missing. The sample yields more than 65,000 clones, roughly nine tenths seen once. The sample was PBMCs, taken around atezolizumab (anti-PD-L1) treatment. Receptor source: a woman in her 70s with urothelial cancer.

The chain recombines TRBV11-3 with TRBJ2-1, with TRBD2 identical over 10 bases. Germline CDR1 is SGHNT and CDR2 is YENEEA. V trimming: 5 bases; J trimming: 9 bases; junction bases outside the gene matches: 10. The CDR3 length is 15 residues. For the CDR3, the DNA is TGTGCCAGCAGCCCCCGACTAGCGGGCAACGGTGAGCAGTTCTTC. Its translation is CASSPRLAGNGEQFF.

The rearrangement links TRBV30 to TRBJ2-1; 8 bases match TRBD1. V dropped 1 base and J dropped 2; count of bases not matched to a gene: 4. From germline, CDR1 is GTSNPN and CDR2 SVGIG (reference sequence). This CDR3 region has 15 residues. The CDR3 DNA sequence: TGTGCCTGGAGTGCCCCGGACAGGGCCTACAATGAGCAGTTCTTC. Its translation is CAWSAPDRAYNEQFF.

This clone appeared a few times. The rearrangement uses TRBV7-8 and TRBJ2-2; 7 bases are shared with TRBD1. Germline V CDR1 and CDR2: SGHVS, FQNEAQ. This CDR3 comprises 14 residues. V lost 7 bases and J lost 1; bases outside the gene matches: 3. This CDR3 reads CASTRTGNTGELFF. The CDR3 coding sequence is TGTGCCAGCACAAGGACAGGGAACACCGGGGAGCTGTTTTTT.

The V and J genes are TRBV18 and TRBJ2-6, with D perhaps TRBD1 (6 bases). V lost 5 bases and J 4 bases, leaving 12 bases between the germline ends. Per germline, CDR1 KGHSH and CDR2 LQKENI. The CDR3 totals 15 residues. The CDR3 protein is CASSSRGAGANVLTF. CDR3 DNA: TGTGCCAGCTCATCCAGGGGTGCCGGGGCCAACGTCCTGACTTTC.

The chain carries TRBV28 and TRBJ2-1; 11 nucleotides match TRBD2. The CDR3 extends over 15 amino acids. V shed 3 bases and J 8 bases; nucleotides not matched to a gene: 6. In germline, CDR1 is MDHEN, CDR2 SYDVKM. CDR3 in DNA: TGTGCCAGCAGTTTGAGTAGCGGGGGGGCCCATGAGCAGTTCTTC. This translates into CASSLSSGGAHEQFF.

The rearrangement uses TRBV19 and TRBJ1-1; TRBD1 might be the D (6 bases). The germline V gene encodes CDR1 LNHDA and CDR2 SQIVND (reference sequence). V lost 5 bases and J lost 2, with 12 bases in between. The CDR3 sequence is 14 residues long. DNA for the CDR3: TGTGCCAGTAGTTTCAAGGGACAAAACACTGAAGCTTTCTTT. It specifies CASSFKGQNTEAFF.

This clone has just a few counts. CDR3 DNA sequence: TGTGCCAGTAGTCAACCGGGACAGGGGACCTCCTACGAGCAGTACTTC. Its protein is CASSQPGQGTSYEQYF. The rearrangement joins TRBV19 to TRBJ2-7; 10 nucleotides agree with TRBD1. CDR3 length: 16 amino acids. Germline V gives CDR1 LNHDA, CDR2 SQIVND (reference sequence). After removal of 5 bases from V and 0 bases from J, the junction contained 7 bases not matched to a gene. The full variable domain, rest sourced from reference TRBV19 and TRBJ2-7, is DGGITQSPKYLFRKEGQNVTLSCEQNLNHDAMYWYRQDPGQGLRLIYYSQIVNDFQKGDIAEGYSVSREKKESFPLTVTSAQKNPTAFYLCASSQPGQGTSYEQYFGPGTRLTVT.

The rearrangement joins TRBV5-4 to TRBJ2-7; 9 nucleotides line up with TRBD1. Looked up from germline, CDR1 is SGHNT and CDR2 is YYREEE (reference sequence). J was trimmed by 5 bases and V by 4 bases; bases with no gene match: 10. The CDR3 consists of 15 residues. The DNA for the CDR3 is TGTGCCAGCAGCCCACGGGACAGGGCGACAGACGAGCAGTACTTC. This codes for CASSPRDRATDEQYF.

A few counts support this clone. The V and J genes are TRBV7-2 and TRBJ2-5; D perhaps matches TRBD2 (5 bases). V lost 1 base to trimming and J lost 1 base, with 7 bases between them. The CDR3 is made up of 14 amino acids. From germline, CDR1 is SGHTA and CDR2 FQGNSA. The CDR3 sequence: CASSLERFQETQYF. Written as DNA, the CDR3 is TGTGCCAGCAGCTTAGAGCGGTTCCAAGAGACCCAGTACTTC.

In DNA form, the CDR3 reads TGTGCCAGCAGCGTGTCAGGGTATCGGGAGACCCAGTACTTC. As protein: CASSVSGYRETQYF. The V gene is TRBV9, the J gene TRBJ2-5, with a possible D match to TRBD1 (5 bases). The CDR3 has 14 residues. The V and J ends lost 2 bases and 5 bases respectively, with 13 bases between them. Germline assignment: CDR1 SGDLS and CDR2 YYNGEE.

CDR3 DNA: TGCGCCAGCAGCGGGGGCAAGGGTCTGGGAAACTATGGCTACACCTTC. It specifies CASSGGKGLGNYGYTF. The chain recombines TRBV5-1 with TRBJ1-2, with a tentative D call TRBD1 (6 bases). The V gene lost 4 bases and the J gene lost 2 bases, with 18 bases spanning the gap. CDR3 length equals 16 residues. Germline V gene lookup returns CDR1 SGHRS and CDR2 YFSETQ. Full variable domain (remainder filled in from reference TRBV5-1 and TRBJ1-2): KAGVTQTPRYLIKTRGQQVTLSCSPISGHRSVSWYQQTPGQGLQFLFEYFSETQRNKGNFPGRFSGRQFSNSRSEMNVSTLELGDSALYLCASSGGKGLGNYGYTFGSGTRLTVV.

The rearrangement joins TRBV2 to TRBJ2-1; the match to TRBD2 covers 7 bases. CDR3 length equals 14 residues. Germline CDR1 is SNHLY and CDR2 is FYNNEI. V shed 10 bases, J shed 6 bases, and the junction held 12 bases outside the gene matches. CDR3 loop: CATKLTGGPNEQFF. The CDR3 bases are TGTGCCACGAAGCTAACGGGAGGTCCCAATGAGCAGTTCTTC.

This sequence joins TRBV7-8 and TRBJ2-5, with a tentative D call TRBD2 (6 bases). This CDR3 is 14 amino acids long. Per the germline V gene, CDR1 is SGHVS and CDR2 is FQNEAQ. Deletions cut 1 base from V and 5 bases from J, with 11 bases between. The CDR3 bases are TGTGCCAGCAGCTTAGTCGTGCGGGGTGAGACCCAGTACTTC. Protein: CASSLVVRGETQYF.

This rearrangement joins TRBV5-1 to TRBJ1-3; no firm D call. Germline V CDR1 and CDR2: SGHRS, YFSETQ. Trimming stripped 4 bases from V and 0 bases from J, with 11 bases between. The CDR3 is 15 amino acids. CDR3 sequence: CASSLTRNSGNTIYF. As DNA, the CDR3 is TGCGCCAGCAGCCTAACTAGAAACTCTGGAAACACCATATATTTT.

The chain employs TRBV5-1 and TRBJ1-5; 8 nucleotides align to TRBD1. J gave up 2 bases and V 4 bases, and 2 bases lay outside the gene matches. The germline V gene has CDR1 SGHRS and CDR2 YFSETQ. CDR3 length: 14 amino acids. DNA for the CDR3: TGCGCCAGCAGCGAACAGGGGGGCAATCAGCCCCAGCATTTT. Translated: CASSEQGGNQPQHF.

This clone was found once. The chain uses TRBV28 and TRBJ1-4; the match to TRBD1 covers 11 bases. The CDR3 has 15 residues. J was trimmed by 11 bases and V by 3 bases; bases with no gene match: 8. Germline V gene lookup returns CDR1 MDHEN and CDR2 SYDVKM. CDR3 region: CASSFGQGAIGKLFF. The CDR3 DNA is TGTGCCAGCAGTTTCGGACAGGGGGCGATTGGGAAACTGTTTTTT.

The chain is built from TRBV11-2 and TRBJ2-7; D gene unclear. The CDR3 contains 14 residues. The germline V gene encodes CDR1 SGHAT and CDR2 FQNNGV. V lost 1 base to trimming and J lost 3 bases, with 10 bases between them. The CDR3 coding sequence is TGTGCCAGCAGCTTAGGATCCGCGGACTACGAGCAGTACTTC. It is translated as CASSLGSADYEQYF.

The chain is built from TRBV5-1 and TRBJ2-7; TRBD1 aligns across 7 bases. The CDR3 has 15 residues. The V segment lost 0 bases and the J segment 1 base; nucleotides outside the gene matches: 4. Per germline, CDR1 SGHRS and CDR2 YFSETQ. CDR3 bases: TGCGCCAGCAGCTTGGCCGGGACAGCGTCCTACGAGCAGTACTTC. It is translated as CASSLAGTASYEQYF.

This chain links TRBV4-1 with TRBJ1-5, with D hard to call. V was cut by 6 bases and J by 0 bases, with 18 bases left in between. The germline CDR1 and CDR2 sequences are MGHRA and YSYEKL. This CDR3 is built from 17 residues. In DNA, the CDR3 is TGCGCCAGCAGAACGCCTGGGAGGGTAAATAGCAATCAGCCCCAGCATTTT. Its protein is CASRTPGRVNSNQPQHF.

The chain carries TRBV27 and TRBJ1-1; possibly TRBD1 for D (6 bases). The V end was cut by 7 bases, the J end by 6 bases, with 24 bases between. CDR1 and CDR2 from the germline V gene are MNHEY and SMNVEV (reference sequence). CDR3 length: 16 amino acids. The CDR3 reads CASTNLLQGSRAEAFF. For the CDR3, the DNA is TGTGCCAGCACCAACCTCCTACAGGGAAGTAGAGCTGAAGCTTTCTTT.